What follows is one TCR beta chain and its context. The antigen is undetermined. This sample stems from a study of a mutant IDH1 vaccine in newly diagnosed glioma. Study summary: Treated patients were approximately 62% male, approximately 38% female, mean age 40.4 years. Receipt of radiotherapy, temozolomide, or both preceded the study, and most received both.

This CDR3 is built from 18 residues. Germline loops: CDR1 KGHSH, CDR2 LQKENI. Trimming stripped 3 bases from V and 0 bases from J, with 20 bases between. The protocol was immunoSEQ multiplex PCR, while the TCRdb copy is restricted to in-frame clones and leaves out a portion. The sample lists about 74,000 clones; around nine tenths were seen once. Time point indicated: week 35, safety follow-up. Doses comprised 300 ug of mutant IDH1 20-mer peptide each, plus topical imiquimod. All eight of the vaccinations patients received fell in weeks 1, 3, 5, 7, 11, 15, 19 and 23. The source is a man aged 25 to 45 with glioma. The chain employs TRBV18 and TRBJ1-1, with D uncertain. Specimen: PBMCs, collected from a glioma patient whose treatment included an IDH1 peptide vaccine. The CDR3: CASSPLNSGISLNTEAFF. CDR3 nucleotide sequence: TGTGCCAGCTCACCCTTGAACAGTGGCATTTCGCTGAACACTGAAGCTTTCTTT. The whole variable domain, remainder taken from reference TRBV18 and TRBJ1-1, is NAGVMQNPRHLVRRRGQEARLRCSPMKGHSHVYWYRQLPEEGLKFMVYLQKENIIDESGMPKERFSAEFPKEGPSILRIQQVVRGDSAAYFCASSPLNSGISLNTEAFFGQGTRLTVV.